The next 30 T cell receptor beta chains were all read from a single sample in a study of cytomegalovirus exposure and HLA in healthy donors. PCR primers comprised 60 Vbeta and 13 Jbeta primers. This table comes from immunoSEQ multiplex PCR, and its TCRdb copy is limited to in-frame clones, with some not included. This sample has approximately 130,000 clones; more than 70% occur once, and the top ten carry under 9.5%. Sequencing input: PBMCs. These receptors were collected from a woman in her forties or fifties in good health and CMV-seropositive.

The rearrangement joins TRBV25-1 to TRBJ2-3; tentative D call: TRBD2 (5 bases). Germline assignment: CDR1 MGHDK and CDR2 SYGVNS. The V end lost 5 bases, the J end lost 4 bases, and 16 bases lay between the germline ends. This CDR3 region has 15 residues. This chain's CDR3 is CASSTHLGIADTQYF. CDR3 DNA sequence: TGTGCCAGCAGTACCCACCTCGGGATAGCAGATACGCAGTATTTT. The full variable domain, in which reference TRBV25-1 and TRBJ2-3 provide the parts outside the CDR3, is EADIYQTPRYLVIGTGKKITLECSQTMGHDKMYWYQQDPGMELHLIHYSYGVNSTEKGDLSSESTVSRIRTEHFPLTLESARPSHTSQYLCASSTHLGIADTQYFGPGTRLTVL.

The CDR3 DNA sequence: TGTGCCAGCAGTGAATCCCACACAGAGACCCAGTACTTC. Its translation is CASSESHTETQYF. The V call is TRBV6-1, the J call TRBJ2-5, with D hard to call. Germline values: CDR1 MNHNS, CDR2 SASEGT. The CDR3 runs 13 residues. With 2 bases removed from V and 4 bases from J, the gap between germline ends came to 8 bases.

The chain links TRBV5-1 to TRBJ2-3; TRBD2 aligns across 10 bases. Per the germline V gene, CDR1 is SGHRS and CDR2 is YFSETQ. Germline trimming cut 6 bases from V and 6 bases from J; bases unmatched to any gene: 7. This CDR3 comprises 14 residues. The CDR3 sequence is CASKGTSAQDTQYF. The CDR3 coding sequence is TGCGCCAGCAAAGGGACTAGCGCGCAGGATACGCAGTATTTT. Drawing the rest from reference TRBV5-1 and TRBJ2-3, the complete variable domain is KAGVTQTPRYLIKTRGQQVTLSCSPISGHRSVSWYQQTPGQGLQFLFEYFSETQRNKGNFPGRFSGRQFSNSRSEMNVSTLELGDSALYLCASKGTSAQDTQYFGPGTRLTVL.

The chain carries TRBV19 and TRBJ1-4, with TRBD1 matching 8 bases. This CDR3 is 14 amino acids long. V was clipped by 2 bases and J by 7 bases; unmatched bases: 3. Per the germline V gene, CDR1 is LNHDA and CDR2 is SQIVND (reference sequence). CDR3 nucleotide sequence: TGTGCCAGTAGTATACAGGGGGCGCGTGAAAAACTGTTTTTT. Translation: CASSIQGAREKLFF.

V and J are TRBV9 and TRBJ1-1; tentatively, D is TRBD1 (6 bases). V lost 0 bases to trimming and J lost 1 base, with 16 bases between them. The CDR3 contains 17 residues. Germline CDR1 SGDLS, CDR2 YYNGEE. The CDR3 DNA sequence: TGTGCCAGCAGCGTAGAGGGGGATACAGGATGGAACACTGAAGCTTTCTTT. Protein product: CASSVEGDTGWNTEAFF.

This sequence joins TRBV5-1 and TRBJ2-5; TRBD1 matches at 10 bases. Per the germline V gene, CDR1 is SGHRS and CDR2 is YFSETQ. This CDR3 contains 16 residues. V trimming: 3 bases; J trimming: 7 bases; junction bases outside the gene matches: 12. CDR3 region: CASSWGDRGYDRTQYF. In DNA, the CDR3 is TGCGCCAGCAGCTGGGGGGACAGGGGCTATGATCGGACCCAGTACTTC.

This clone was seen only a few times. This CDR3 is CASSPRAGGQETQYF. In nucleotides, the CDR3 is TGTGCCAGCAGCCCCAGAGCGGGGGGGCAAGAGACCCAGTACTTC. The gene calls are TRBV4-2 and TRBJ2-5, with TRBD2 identical over 10 bases. The CDR3 extends over 15 amino acids. V was clipped by 4 bases and J by 2 bases; unmatched bases: 4. Germline assignment: CDR1 LGHNA and CDR2 YNFKEQ.

The chain uses TRBV13 and TRBJ2-7, with D perhaps TRBD1 (6 bases). Trimming took 3 bases from V and 1 from J, leaving 10 bases between them. This CDR3 has 14 residues. From germline, CDR1 is PRHDT and CDR2 FYEKMQ (reference sequence). The CDR3 sequence is CASSFRTVSYEQYF. The CDR3 bases are TGTGCCAGCAGCTTCAGGACAGTGTCCTACGAGCAGTACTTC.

The chain joins TRBV21-1 to TRBJ1-1; the table gives TRBD1 as D, unverified against the DNA. TRBV21-1 is tagged as a pseudogene. This CDR3 is built from 17 residues. CDR3 sequence (DNA): TGTGCCAGCAGCAAAAACAGACAGGGGACTGTTGGGACTGAAGCTTTCTTT. Translated: CASSKNRQGTVGTEAFF.

The rearrangement uses TRBV27 and TRBJ1-4; D uncertain. The CDR3 consists of 14 residues. The V gene lost 1 base and the J gene lost 7 bases, with 10 bases spanning the gap. CDR1 and CDR2 (germline): MNHEY, SMNVEV (reference sequence). The DNA for the CDR3 is TGTGCCAGCAGTTTATTTTCGAGCGGTGAAAAACTGTTTTTT. Protein sequence: CASSLFSSGEKLFF. The entire variable domain, with the rest obtained from reference TRBV27 and TRBJ1-4, is as follows: EAQVTQNPRYLITVTGKKLTVTCSQNMNHEYMSWYRQDPGLGLRQIYYSMNVEVTDKGDVPEGYKVSRKEKRNFPLILESPSPNQTSLYFCASSLFSSGEKLFFGSGTQLSVL.

The chain is built from TRBV10-3 and TRBJ1-1, with 7 bases aligning to TRBD1. This CDR3 is built from 13 residues. Germline CDR1 and CDR2: ENHRY and SYGVKD. Germline trimming cut 6 bases from V and 5 bases from J; bases unmatched to any gene: 6. The CDR3 region is CAIRQGLETEAFF. Here the CDR3 DNA reads TGTGCCATCAGACAGGGGCTCGAGACTGAAGCTTTCTTT.

This clone was counted once. The chain joins TRBV5-1 to TRBJ1-3; TRBD1 matches 9 bases. This CDR3 contains 14 residues. Germline assignment: CDR1 SGHRS and CDR2 YFSETQ. The V gene end was trimmed by 0 bases and the J gene end by 6 bases; junction bases not matched to a gene: 1. The chain's CDR3 is CASSLGQGVNTIYF. The CDR3 region has the DNA TGCGCCAGCAGCTTGGGACAGGGGGTAAACACCATATATTTT. The whole variable domain, remainder taken from reference TRBV5-1 and TRBJ1-3, is KAGVTQTPRYLIKTRGQQVTLSCSPISGHRSVSWYQQTPGQGLQFLFEYFSETQRNKGNFPGRFSGRQFSNSRSEMNVSTLELGDSALYLCASSLGQGVNTIYFGEGSWLTVV.

This clone was picked up a small number of times. V is TRBV7-2 and J is TRBJ2-1; D possibly corresponds to TRBD2 (5 bases). In germline, CDR1 is SGHTA, CDR2 FQGNSA. This CDR3 is built from 17 residues. V lost 7 bases, J lost 0 bases, and 19 bases lay in between. The CDR3 sequence: CASTPKTRDYSYNEQFF. In DNA form, the CDR3 reads TGTGCCAGCACACCCAAGACCCGGGATTACTCCTACAATGAGCAGTTCTTC.

The rearrangement uses TRBV6-6 and TRBJ1-5; D perhaps matches TRBD1 (6 bases). Germline assignment: CDR1 MNHNY and CDR2 SVGAGI (reference sequence). Trimming pared 7 bases from V and 3 bases from J, leaving 13 bases between. There are 14 residues in the CDR3. The CDR3 nucleotides are TGTGCCAGCACTGGACAGTTTTACAATCAGCCCCAGCATTTT. Translating gives CASTGQFYNQPQHF.

The CDR3: CASSLLTERSEAFF. The CDR3 nucleotides read TGTGCCAGCAGCTTACTGACAGAAAGGTCCGAAGCTTTCTTT. V and J are TRBV28 and TRBJ1-1; TRBD1 might be the D (5 bases). Germline CDR1 reads MDHEN; CDR2 reads SYDVKM. The CDR3 loop spans 14 amino acids. Trimming stripped 6 bases from V and 8 bases from J, with 19 bases between.

The chain joins TRBV2 to TRBJ2-5; D is unresolved. This CDR3 has 11 residues. V was pared by 5 bases and J by 5 bases, with 6 bases between. Germline V gene sequence: CDR1 SNHLY, CDR2 FYNNEI. The chain's CDR3 is CASSFEETQYF. CDR3 DNA: TGTGCCAGCAGTTTCGAGGAGACCCAGTACTTC. Full variable domain (missing parts from reference TRBV2 and TRBJ2-5): EPEVTQTPSHQVTQMGQEVILRCVPISNHLYFYWYRQILGQKVEFLVSFYNNEISEKSEIFDDQFSVERPDGSNFTLKIRSTKLEDSAMYFCASSFEETQYFGPGTRLLVL.

This chain connects TRBV7-9 to TRBJ1-2; TRBD1 matches at 9 bases. Germline V lookup: CDR1 SEHNR, CDR2 FQNEAQ (reference sequence). The V and J ends lost 5 bases and 6 bases, in that order; junction bases with no gene match: 4. The CDR3 loop spans 13 amino acids. The CDR3 region is CASSPGTGNGYTF. For the CDR3, the DNA is TGTGCCAGCAGCCCCGGGACAGGGAATGGCTACACCTTC. Looking up the rest from reference TRBV7-9 and TRBJ1-2 gives the full variable domain: DTGVSQNPRHKITKRGQNVTFRCDPISEHNRLYWYRQTLGQGPEFLTYFQNEAQLEKSRLLSDRFSAERPKGSFSTLEIQRTEQGDSAMYLCASSPGTGNGYTFGSGTRLTVV.

The chain couples TRBV7-3 to TRBJ2-5; D is perhaps TRBD1 (6 bases). Germline CDR1 reads SGHTA; CDR2 reads FQGTGA. The CDR3 covers 15 residues. The V end was cut by 4 bases, the J end by 3 bases, with 15 bases between. The DNA of the CDR3 is TGTGCCAGCAGCTCTATGGGGACATTTAAAGAGACCCAGTACTTC. Its translation is CASSSMGTFKETQYF.

V is TRBV18 and J is TRBJ1-1; TRBD1 matches at 9 bases. In germline, CDR1 is KGHSH, CDR2 LQKENI. Trimming at V came to 0 bases and at J to 5 bases, leaving 10 bases not matched to a gene. The CDR3 sequence is 17 residues long. This CDR3 reads CASSPPATGGFITEAFF. The CDR3, as DNA: TGTGCCAGCTCACCACCGGCGACAGGGGGTTTTATTACTGAAGCTTTCTTT.

The chain uses TRBV7-6 and TRBJ2-7; 9 bases agree with TRBD1. Germline-derived CDR1 and CDR2 are SGHVS and FNYEAQ. The CDR3 covers 15 residues. V lost 5 bases, J lost 4 bases, and 9 bases stayed unmatched. This CDR3 is CASSLGRTGDYEQYF. For the CDR3, the DNA is TGTGCCAGCAGCCTGGGTCGGACAGGGGATTACGAGCAGTACTTC.

V usage is TRBV5-6 and J usage is TRBJ2-1, with D unresolved. V was cut by 1 base and J by 9 bases, with 11 bases left in between. CDR1 and CDR2 (germline): SGHDT, YYEEEE. This CDR3 is 13 amino acids long. CDR3 in amino acids: CASSLPQQIEQFF. The DNA for the CDR3 is TGTGCCAGCAGCTTGCCCCAACAGATTGAGCAGTTCTTC.

This sequence joins TRBV27 and TRBJ2-7; the match to TRBD1 covers 9 bases. The CDR3 is 13 amino acids. Germline V lookup: CDR1 MNHEY, CDR2 SMNVEV (reference sequence). With V trimmed by 6 bases and J by 7 bases, 7 bases remained unmatched. The CDR3 nucleotides are TGTGCCAGCAGAAAACAGGGGGCTGGTGAGCAGTACTTC. Translating gives CASRKQGAGEQYF.

The gene calls are TRBV4-1 and TRBJ1-2; maybe TRBD1 (5 bases). Looked up from germline, CDR1 is MGHRA and CDR2 is YSYEKL. V was clipped by 1 base and J by 7 bases, with 19 bases between them. CDR3 length: 16 amino acids. The DNA for the CDR3 is TGCGCCAGCAGCCAAGGGTTGGACACCAGTTACAGTGGCTACACCTTC. Translating it yields CASSQGLDTSYSGYTF.

This clone was counted a single time. The chain links TRBV19 to TRBJ2-1; 9 bases agree with TRBD1. Germline loops: CDR1 LNHDA, CDR2 SQIVND (reference sequence). V shed 5 bases and J 5 bases; nucleotides not matched to a gene: 7. The CDR3 contains 15 residues. This chain's CDR3 is CASSAFGQGNNEQFF. The CDR3 coding sequence is TGTGCCAGTAGTGCTTTCGGACAGGGGAACAATGAGCAGTTCTTC.

In its sample, this clone was seen once. The CDR3 DNA reads TGTGCCAGTAGTAGGACAGGGTCCGGGGAGCTGTTTTTT. This encodes CASSRTGSGELFF. The chain couples TRBV19 to TRBJ2-2, with 8 bases fitting TRBD1. This CDR3 contains 13 residues. V trimming: 4 bases; J trimming: 6 bases; junction bases outside the gene matches: 1. Germline lookup yields CDR1 LNHDA and CDR2 SQIVND (reference sequence).

The sample holds a few counts of this clone. The chain carries TRBV4-3 and TRBJ1-6; no clear D gene. The V gene's germline CDR1 is LGHNA and CDR2 YSLEER. V was trimmed by 4 bases and J by 3 bases, leaving 19 bases between them. This CDR3 spans 18 amino acids. CDR3 loop: CASSRLGLGSSYNSPLHF. DNA of the CDR3: TGCGCCAGCAGCCGACTAGGTTTAGGGTCCAGCTATAATTCACCCCTCCACTTT.

The chain uses TRBV4-3 and TRBJ1-4; 10 nucleotides align to TRBD1. Germline V CDR1 and CDR2: LGHNA, YSLEER. The J segment lost 5 bases and the V segment lost 2 bases, leaving 5 bases of the junction unmatched. The CDR3 contains 16 residues. Here the CDR3 reads CASSQFTGQGNEKLFF. CDR3 nucleotides: TGCGCCAGCAGCCAATTCACGGGACAGGGGAATGAAAAACTGTTTTTT.

This chain joins TRBV7-9 and TRBJ1-3; no clear D. The CDR3 spans 14 residues. Trimming removed 3 bases at V and 1 base at J, with 7 bases between. Looked up from germline, CDR1 is SEHNR and CDR2 is FQNEAQ (reference sequence). CDR3 sequence: CASSLRESGNTIYF. The CDR3 coding sequence is TGTGCCAGCAGCTTGAGGGAATCTGGAAACACCATATATTTT.

The V call is TRBV19, the J call TRBJ2-3; 10 bases are shared with TRBD1. The CDR3 contains 14 residues. V trimming: 3 bases; J trimming: 8 bases; junction bases outside the gene matches: 5. CDR1 is LNHDA, CDR2 SQIVND, per germline (reference sequence). For the CDR3, the DNA is TGTGCCAGTAGTATTGGACAGGGGGGTGGTACGCAGTATTTT. This gives the protein CASSIGQGGGTQYF. The full variable domain, with the rest looked up from reference TRBV19 and TRBJ2-3, is DGGITQSPKYLFRKEGQNVTLSCEQNLNHDAMYWYRQDPGQGLRLIYYSQIVNDFQKGDIAEGYSVSREKKESFPLTVTSAQKNPTAFYLCASSIGQGGGTQYFGPGTRLTVL.

The chain couples TRBV30 to TRBJ1-1, with 9 positions matching TRBD1. V was clipped by 0 bases and J by 0 bases; unmatched bases: 2. Per germline, CDR1 GTSNPN and CDR2 SVGIG (reference sequence). The CDR3 is 15 amino acids. The CDR3: CAWSVRDRVNTEAFF. Written as DNA, the CDR3 is TGTGCCTGGAGTGTCCGGGACAGGGTGAACACTGAAGCTTTCTTT.